The entry that follows covers one T cell receptor (beta chain) sequence. Germline V gene sequence: CDR1 LGHDT, CDR2 YNNKEL (reference sequence). The CDR3 runs 15 residues. V gave up 0 bases and J gave up 8 bases, with 16 bases separating them. Profiling relied on immunoSEQ multiplex PCR, and the TCRdb table lists in-frame clones only, not all of them. The table has some 82,000 clones, over 70% seen once; the top ten hold 35% to 40%. The data originate from a study of blood T cell repertoires in COVID-19. This clonotype was sampled from a man aged 80 or over with active or convalescent COVID-19. V gene TRBV3-1 (or the pseudogene TRBV3-2) combines with J gene TRBJ1-1; D is perhaps TRBD1 (5 bases). The material sequenced was peripheral blood. The CDR3 loop reads CASSQEAATKGEAFF. CDR3 nucleotides: TGTGCCAGCAGCCAAGAGGCCGCAACAAAGGGGGAAGCTTTCTTT.